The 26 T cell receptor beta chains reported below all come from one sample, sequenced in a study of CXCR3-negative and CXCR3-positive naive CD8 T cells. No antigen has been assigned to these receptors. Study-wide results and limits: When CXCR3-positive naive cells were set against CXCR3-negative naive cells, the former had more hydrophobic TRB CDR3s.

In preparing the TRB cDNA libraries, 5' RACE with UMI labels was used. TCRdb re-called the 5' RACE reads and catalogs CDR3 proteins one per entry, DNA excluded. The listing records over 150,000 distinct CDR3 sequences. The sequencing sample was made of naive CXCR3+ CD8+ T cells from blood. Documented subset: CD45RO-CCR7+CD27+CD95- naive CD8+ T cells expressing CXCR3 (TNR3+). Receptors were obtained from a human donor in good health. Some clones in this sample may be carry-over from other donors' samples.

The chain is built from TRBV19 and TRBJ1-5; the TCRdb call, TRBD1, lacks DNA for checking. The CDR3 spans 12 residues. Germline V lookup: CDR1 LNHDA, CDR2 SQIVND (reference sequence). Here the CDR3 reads CASSIGGQPQHF.

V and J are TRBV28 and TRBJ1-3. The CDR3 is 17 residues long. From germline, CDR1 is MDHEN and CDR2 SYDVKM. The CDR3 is CASSLQLGEEDSNTIYF.

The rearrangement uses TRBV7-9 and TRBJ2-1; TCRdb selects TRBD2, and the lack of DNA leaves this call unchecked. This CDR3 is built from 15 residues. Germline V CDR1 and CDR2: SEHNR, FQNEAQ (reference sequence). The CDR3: CASSLTSGAQNEQFF.

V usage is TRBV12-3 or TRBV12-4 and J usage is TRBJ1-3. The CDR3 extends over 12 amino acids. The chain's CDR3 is CASSPAGNTIYF.

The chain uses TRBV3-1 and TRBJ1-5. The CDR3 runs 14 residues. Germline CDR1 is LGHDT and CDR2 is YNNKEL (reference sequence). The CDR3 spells CASSQDYENQPQHF.

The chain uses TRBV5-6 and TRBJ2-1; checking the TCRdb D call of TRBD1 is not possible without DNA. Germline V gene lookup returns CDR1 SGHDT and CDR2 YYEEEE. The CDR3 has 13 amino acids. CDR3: CASSLAEGGEQFF.

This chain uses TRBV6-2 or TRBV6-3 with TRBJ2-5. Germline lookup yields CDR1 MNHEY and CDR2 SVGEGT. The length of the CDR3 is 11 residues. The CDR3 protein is CASSYQETQYF.

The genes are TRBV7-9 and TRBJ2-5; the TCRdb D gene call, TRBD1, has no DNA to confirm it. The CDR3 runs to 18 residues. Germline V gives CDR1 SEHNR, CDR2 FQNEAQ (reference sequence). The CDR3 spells CASSLILLMGGDQETQYF.

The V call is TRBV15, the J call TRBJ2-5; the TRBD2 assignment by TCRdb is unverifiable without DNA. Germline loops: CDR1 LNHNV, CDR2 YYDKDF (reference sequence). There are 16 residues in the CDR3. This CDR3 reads CATSRAASGGAETQYF.

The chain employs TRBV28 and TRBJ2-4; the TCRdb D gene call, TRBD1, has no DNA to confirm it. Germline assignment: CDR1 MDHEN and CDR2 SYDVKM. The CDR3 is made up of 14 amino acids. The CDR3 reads CASTPPGGFNIQYF.

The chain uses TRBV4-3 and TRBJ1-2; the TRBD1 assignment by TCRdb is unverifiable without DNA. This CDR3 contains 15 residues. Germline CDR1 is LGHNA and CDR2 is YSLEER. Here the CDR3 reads CASSQDIGGADGYTF.

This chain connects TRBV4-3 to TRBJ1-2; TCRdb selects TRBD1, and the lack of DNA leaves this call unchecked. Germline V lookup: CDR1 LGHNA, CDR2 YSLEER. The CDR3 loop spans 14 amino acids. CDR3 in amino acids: CASSHPGGWGGYTF.

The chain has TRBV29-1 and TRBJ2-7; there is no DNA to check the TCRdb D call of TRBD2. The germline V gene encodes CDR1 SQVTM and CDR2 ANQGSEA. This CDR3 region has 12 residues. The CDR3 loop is CSVRGSGYEQYF.

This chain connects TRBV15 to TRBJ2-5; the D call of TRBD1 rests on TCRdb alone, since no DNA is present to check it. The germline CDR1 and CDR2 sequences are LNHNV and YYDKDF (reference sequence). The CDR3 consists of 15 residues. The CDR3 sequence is CATSRDRGIMETQYF.

The CDR3 region is CASSGALGAATYEQYF. The gene calls are TRBV28 and TRBJ2-7; TCRdb lists TRBD2, though no DNA is available to test this call. Germline V gives CDR1 MDHEN, CDR2 SYDVKM. The CDR3 length is 16 residues.

The CDR3: CASVAGLAFDEQFF. The chain employs TRBV2 and TRBJ2-1; TCRdb selects TRBD2, and the lack of DNA leaves this call unchecked. The CDR3 has 14 residues. Germline V CDR1 and CDR2: SNHLY, FYNNEI.

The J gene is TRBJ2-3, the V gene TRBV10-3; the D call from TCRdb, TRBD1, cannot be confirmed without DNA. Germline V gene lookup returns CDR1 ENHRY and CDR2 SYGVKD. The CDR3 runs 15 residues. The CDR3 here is CAISGTRTGTDTQYF.

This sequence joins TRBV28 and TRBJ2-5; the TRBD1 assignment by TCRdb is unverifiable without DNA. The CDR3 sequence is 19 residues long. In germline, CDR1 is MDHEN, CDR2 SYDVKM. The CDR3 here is CASSLGTGGSGRYQETQYF.

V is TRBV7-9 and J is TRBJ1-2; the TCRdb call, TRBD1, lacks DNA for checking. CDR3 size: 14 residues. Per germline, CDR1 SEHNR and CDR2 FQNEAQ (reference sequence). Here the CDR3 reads CASSRPGNFYGYTF. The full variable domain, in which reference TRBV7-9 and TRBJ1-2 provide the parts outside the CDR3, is DTGVSQNPRHKITKRGQNVTFRCDPISEHNRLYWYRQTLGQGPEFLTYFQNEAQLEKSRLLSDRFSAERPKGSFSTLEIQRTEQGDSAMYLCASSRPGNFYGYTFGSGTRLTVV.

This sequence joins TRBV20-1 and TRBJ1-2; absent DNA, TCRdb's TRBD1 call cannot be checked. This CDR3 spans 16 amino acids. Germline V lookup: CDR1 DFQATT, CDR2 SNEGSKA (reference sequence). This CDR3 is CSAEGQANYQPYGYTF.

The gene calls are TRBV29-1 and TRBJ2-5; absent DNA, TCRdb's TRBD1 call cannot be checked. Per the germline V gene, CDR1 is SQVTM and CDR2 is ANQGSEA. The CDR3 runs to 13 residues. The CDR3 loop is CSASGTEQETQYF.

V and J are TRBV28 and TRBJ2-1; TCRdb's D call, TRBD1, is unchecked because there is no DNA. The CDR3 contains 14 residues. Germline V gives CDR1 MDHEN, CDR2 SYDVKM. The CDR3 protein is CASSSRDTYNEQFF.

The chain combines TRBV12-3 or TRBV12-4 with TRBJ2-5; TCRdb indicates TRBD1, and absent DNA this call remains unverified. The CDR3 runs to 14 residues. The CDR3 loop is CASSLRREGETQYF.

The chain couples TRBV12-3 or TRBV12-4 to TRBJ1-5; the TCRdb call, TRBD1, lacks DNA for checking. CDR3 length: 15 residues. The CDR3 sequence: CASSYTPGRAQPQHF.

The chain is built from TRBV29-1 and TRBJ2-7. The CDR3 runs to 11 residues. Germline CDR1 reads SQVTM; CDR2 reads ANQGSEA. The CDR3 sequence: CSVEDIYEQYF.

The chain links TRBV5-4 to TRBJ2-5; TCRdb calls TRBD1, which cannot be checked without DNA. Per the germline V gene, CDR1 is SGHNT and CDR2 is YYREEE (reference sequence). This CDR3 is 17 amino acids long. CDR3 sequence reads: CASSSPDRGPDLWTQYF.